The 8 T cell receptor delta chains reported below all come from one sample, sequenced in a study of gamma-delta chains in newborns, infants, children. TCRdb re-processed the reads using CATT. The data contain about 5,200 delta-chain clones, about 18% of them seen just once; the ten biggest clones take up around 5%. The sample consisted of blood. Every receptor here comes from a child who was a newborn, infant or young child, either healthy, febrile or measles-vaccinated (not recorded which).

This clone has just one count. One end of the junction is discordant with germline, which a read error may explain. The gene calls are TRDV2 and TRDJ1, with 12 bases lining up with TRDD3. Since TCRdb gives no J gene, matching the DNA to germline was used here to assign it. In germline, CDR1 is GEAIGNYY, CDR2 EKD. The CDR3 sequence is 17 residues long. The CDR3 sequence is CACDPLGDTRGTEKLIF. DNA of the CDR3: TGTGCCTGTGACCCCCTGGGGGATACGAGGGGAACCGAAAAACTCATCTTT.

This clone was picked up a small number of times. The chain links TRDV2 to TRDJ1, with 12 nucleotides matching TRDD3. There are 21 residues in the CDR3. The V gene's germline CDR1 is GEAIGNYY and CDR2 EKD. V gave up 3 bases and J gave up 3 bases; unmatched junction bases: 22. The CDR3: CACDRLDSSRPLGDTPDKLIF. The CDR3 DNA is TGTGCCTGTGACCGCTTAGACTCTAGCAGGCCCCTGGGGGATACGCCCGATAAACTCATCTTT.

Relative to its sample, this clone is medium-sized (0.01 to 0.1%). In the same sample, other DNA sequences code for this CDR3. This chain uses TRDV2 with TRDJ2; 10 nucleotides match TRDD3. The CDR3 spans 18 residues. Germline trimming cut 0 bases from V and 8 bases from J; bases unmatched to any gene: 14. Germline V gene lookup returns CDR1 GEAIGNYY and CDR2 EKD. CDR3 coding DNA: TGTGCCTGTGACACCGTAACAGGGGGATACGGGAGGGCGGCACAACTCTTCTTT. Amino acid sequence: CACDTVTGGYGRAAQLFF.

The V gene went uncalled, while the J gene is TRDJ1; the DNA was not compared with TRDD3, the D call given in the table. This CDR3 is 22 amino acids long. The CDR3 sequence: CACDTASPERRTGGFGTDKLIF. CDR3 sequence (DNA): TGTGCCTGTGACACCGCCTCTCCCGAAAGACGTACTGGGGGATTCGGCACCGATAAACTCATCTTT.

A remark on this clone: A single base separates this from a much larger clone, so it may be a read error. The same CDR3 also results from other DNA sequences found in this sample. CDR3 in DNA: TGTGCCTGTGACGTACTGGGGGATGAAGGCGATAAACTCATCTTC. This translates into CACDVLGDEGDKLIF. This chain joins TRDV2 and TRDJ1; 10 bases are shared with TRDD3. The CDR3 has 15 residues. Germline values: CDR1 GEAIGNYY, CDR2 EKD.

Note on this clone: A much bigger clone sits one base away, suggesting this may be a read error. V usage is TRDV2 and J usage is TRDJ1; 13 bases agree with TRDD3. Germline V gene lookup returns CDR1 GEAIGNYY and CDR2 EKD. The V gene end was trimmed by 3 bases and the J gene end by 0 bases; junction bases not matched to a gene: 18. The CDR3 has 21 amino acids. For the CDR3, the DNA is TGTGCCTGTGACCCCCTTCCTGCTGGGAAACTGGGGGATACGTACACCGATAAACTCATCTTT. Amino acids: CACDPLPAGKLGDTYTDKLIF.

For the J gene the call is TRDJ1; the V gene lacks a call; the table's D call TRDD3 went unverified against the DNA. This CDR3 has 25 amino acids. CDR3 loop: CALWVAFLRIVGPELGYPYTDKLIF. CDR3 coding DNA: TGTGCTCTTTGGGTAGCCTTCCTACGAATTGTGGGACCCGAACTTGGATACCCGTACACCGATAAACTCATCTTT.

As concerns this clone: A much larger clone differs from this one at a single base, so this may be a read error. The chain carries TRDV2 and TRDJ3; D is perhaps TRDD3 (5 bases). The CDR3 has 21 residues. CDR1 and CDR2 from the germline V gene are GEAIGNYY and EKD. The CDR3 spells CACDTGYFGPQSSWDIRQMFF. CDR3 nucleotides: TGTGCCTGTGACACTGGGTACTTTGGCCCCCAGAGCTCCTGGGACATCCGACAGATGTTTTTC.